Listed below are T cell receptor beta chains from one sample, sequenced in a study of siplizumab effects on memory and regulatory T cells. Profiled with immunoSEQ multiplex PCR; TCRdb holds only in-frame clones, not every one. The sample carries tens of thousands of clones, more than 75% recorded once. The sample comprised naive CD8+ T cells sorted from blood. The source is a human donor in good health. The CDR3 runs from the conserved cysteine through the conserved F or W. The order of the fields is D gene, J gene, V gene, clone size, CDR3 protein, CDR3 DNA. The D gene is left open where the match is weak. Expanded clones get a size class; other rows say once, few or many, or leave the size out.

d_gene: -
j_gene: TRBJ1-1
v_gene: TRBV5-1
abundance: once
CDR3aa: CASSHTQEVNTEAFF
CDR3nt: TGCGCCAGCAGTCATACGCAGGAGGTGAACACTGAAGCTTTCTTT

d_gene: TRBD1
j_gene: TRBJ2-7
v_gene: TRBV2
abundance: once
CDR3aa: CASSDFRGLSYEQYF
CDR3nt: TGTGCCAGCAGTGATTTCAGGGGGCTTTCCTACGAGCAGTACTTC

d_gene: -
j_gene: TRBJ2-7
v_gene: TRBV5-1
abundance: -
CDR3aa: CASSLYPFEQYF
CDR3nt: TGCGCCAGCAGCTTGTATCCCTTCGAGCAGTACTTC

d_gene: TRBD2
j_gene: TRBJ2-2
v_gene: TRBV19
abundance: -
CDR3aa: CASSIIAGGVGELFF
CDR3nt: TGTGCCAGTAGTATAATAGCGGGGGGCGTCGGGGAGCTGTTTTTT

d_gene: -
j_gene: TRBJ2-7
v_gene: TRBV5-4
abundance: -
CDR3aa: CASSLAAGFGRGEQYF
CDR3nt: TGTGCCAGCAGCTTGGCGGCAGGGTTTGGAAGGGGCGAGCAGTACTTC

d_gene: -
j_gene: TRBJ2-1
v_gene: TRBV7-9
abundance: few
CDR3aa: CASSLVNEQFF
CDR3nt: TGTGCCAGCAGCTTGGTTAATGAGCAGTTCTTC

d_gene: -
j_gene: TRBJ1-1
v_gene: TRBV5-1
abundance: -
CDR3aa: CASSFVGADEAFF
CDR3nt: TGCGCCAGCAGCTTTGTGGGCGCGGATGAAGCTTTCTTT

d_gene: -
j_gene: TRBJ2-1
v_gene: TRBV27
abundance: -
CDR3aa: CASSLGTFPSSYNEQFF
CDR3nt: TGTGCCAGCAGTTTAGGGACATTCCCTAGCTCCTACAATGAGCAGTTCTTC

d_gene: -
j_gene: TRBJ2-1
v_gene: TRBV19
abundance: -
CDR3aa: CASSGDIYNEQFF
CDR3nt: TGTGCCAGTAGCGGGGACATCTACAATGAGCAGTTCTTC

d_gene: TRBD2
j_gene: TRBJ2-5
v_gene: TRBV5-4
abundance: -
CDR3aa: CASSSGLAGLLETQYF
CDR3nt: TGTGCCAGCAGCTCTGGACTAGCGGGGCTTTTGGAGACCCAGTACTTC

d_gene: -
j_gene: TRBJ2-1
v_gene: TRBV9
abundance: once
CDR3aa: CASSSRPPQGEQFF
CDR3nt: TGTGCCAGCAGCTCTCGACCCCCACAGGGTGAGCAGTTCTTC

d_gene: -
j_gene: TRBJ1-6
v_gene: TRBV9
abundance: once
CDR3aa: CASSLSGYGNSPLHF
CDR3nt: TGTGCCAGCAGCCTCTCGGGGTACGGGAATTCACCCCTCCACTTT

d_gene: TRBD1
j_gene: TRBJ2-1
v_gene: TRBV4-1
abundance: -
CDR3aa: CASSLGQGGGNEQFF
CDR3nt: TGCGCCAGCAGCCTCGGACAGGGCGGTGGGAATGAGCAGTTCTTC

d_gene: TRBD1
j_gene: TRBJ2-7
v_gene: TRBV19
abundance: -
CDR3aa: CASSPGTGVYEQYF
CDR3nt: TGTGCCAGTAGTCCCGGGACAGGGGTCTACGAGCAGTACTTC

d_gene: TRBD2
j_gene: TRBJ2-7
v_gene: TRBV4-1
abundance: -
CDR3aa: CASSQGTSGEQYF
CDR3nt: TGCGCCAGCAGCCAGGGGACTAGCGGAGAGCAGTACTTC

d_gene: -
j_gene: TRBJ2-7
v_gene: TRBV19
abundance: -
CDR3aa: CATGLGGPYEQYF
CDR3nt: TGTGCCACCGGATTAGGAGGACCCTACGAGCAGTACTTC

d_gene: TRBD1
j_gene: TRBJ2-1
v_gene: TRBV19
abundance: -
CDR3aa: CASRDRGNEQFF
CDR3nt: TGTGCCAGCCGGGACAGGGGTAATGAGCAGTTCTTC

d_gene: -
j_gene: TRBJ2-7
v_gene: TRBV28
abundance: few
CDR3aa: CASSFRGIYEQYF
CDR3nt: TGTGCCAGCAGTTTTAGGGGTATCTACGAGCAGTACTTC

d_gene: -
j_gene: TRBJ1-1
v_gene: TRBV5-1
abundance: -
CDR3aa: CASSLFGTEAFF
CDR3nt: TGCGCCAGCAGCTTGTTTGGCACTGAAGCTTTCTTT

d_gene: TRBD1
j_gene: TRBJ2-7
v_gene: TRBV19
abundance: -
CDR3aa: CASSMWTGPGEQYF
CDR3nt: TGTGCCAGTAGTATGTGGACAGGGCCTGGAGAGCAGTACTTC

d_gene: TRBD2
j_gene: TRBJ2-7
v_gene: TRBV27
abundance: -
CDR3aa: CASRGLAGGYEQYF
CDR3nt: TGTGCCAGCAGGGGACTAGCGGGGGGCTACGAGCAGTACTTC

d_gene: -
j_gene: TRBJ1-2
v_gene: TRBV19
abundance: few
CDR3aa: CASSPGFPGYTF
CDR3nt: TGTGCCAGTAGTCCCGGATTCCCCGGCTACACCTTC

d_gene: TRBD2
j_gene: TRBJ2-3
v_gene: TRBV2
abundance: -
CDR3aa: CASSGDSGTSGASTDTQYF
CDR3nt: TGTGCCAGCAGTGGAGATTCCGGGACTAGCGGGGCTAGCACAGATACGCAGTATTTT

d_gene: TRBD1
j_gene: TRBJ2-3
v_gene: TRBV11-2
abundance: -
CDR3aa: CASSSGQVYVTDTQYF
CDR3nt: TGTGCCAGCAGCTCAGGACAGGTCTATGTCACAGATACGCAGTATTTT

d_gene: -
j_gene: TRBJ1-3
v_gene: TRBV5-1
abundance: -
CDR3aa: CASSLEGGAGNTIYF
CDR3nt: TGCGCCAGCAGCTTGGAGGGGGGAGCTGGAAACACCATATATTTT

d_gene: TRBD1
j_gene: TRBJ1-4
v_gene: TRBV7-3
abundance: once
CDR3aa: CASSLTGTGGDKLFF
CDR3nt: TGTGCCAGCAGCTTAACAGGGACAGGGGGAGACAAACTGTTTTTT

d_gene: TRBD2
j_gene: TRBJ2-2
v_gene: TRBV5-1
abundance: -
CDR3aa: CASSLVGRGTGELFF
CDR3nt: TGCGCCAGCAGCTTGGTCGGGAGGGGTACCGGGGAGCTGTTTTTT

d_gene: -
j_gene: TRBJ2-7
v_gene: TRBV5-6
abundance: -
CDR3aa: CASSFYGDFYEQYF
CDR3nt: TGTGCCAGCAGCTTTTACGGGGATTTCTACGAGCAGTACTTC

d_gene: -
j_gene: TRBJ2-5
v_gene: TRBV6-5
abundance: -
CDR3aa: CASSYGSEETQYF
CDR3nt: TGTGCCAGCAGTTACGGCAGCGAAGAGACCCAGTACTTC

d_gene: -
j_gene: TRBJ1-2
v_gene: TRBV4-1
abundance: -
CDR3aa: CASSQVPTDGYTF
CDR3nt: TGCGCCAGCAGCCAAGTCCCTACAGATGGCTACACCTTC

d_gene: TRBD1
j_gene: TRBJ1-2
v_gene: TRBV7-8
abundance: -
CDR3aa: CASSQGTGDPNYGYTF
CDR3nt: TGTGCCAGCAGCCAGGGGACAGGCGACCCCAACTATGGCTACACCTTC